Listed here are 13 T cell receptor beta chains from one sample, sequenced in a study of T cells in Graves' hyperthyroidism and ophthalmopathy. Amplification yielded TCR beta CDR3 regions, with RNA transcripts as the source. TCR CDR3 underwent first-round RT-PCR with the HTBI primer set. MiXCR was run by TCRdb on the multiplex PCR reads, yielding one entry per CDR3 protein. The sample lists around 440,000 distinct CDR3 sequences, approximately 15% occurring once. Source material: blood. Receptors were obtained from a woman younger than 35 with Graves' hyperthyroidism.

The J gene is TRBJ2-3, the V gene TRBV24-1, with D perhaps TRBD2 (5 bases). Looked up from germline, CDR1 is KGHDR and CDR2 is SFDVKD. Trimming shortened V by 5 bases and J by 1 base, and 18 bases separated the two germline ends. This CDR3 has 17 residues. The chain's CDR3 is CATSATYQEAGTDTQYF. The CDR3 bases are TGTGCCACCAGTGCCACCTACCAGGAGGCTGGCACAGATACGCAGTATTTT.

Of note for this clonotype: A much larger clone differs from this one at a single base, so this may be a read error. V and J are TRBV27 and TRBJ1-1, with D unresolved. CDR1 MNHEY and CDR2 SMNVEV come from the germline V gene (reference sequence). The CDR3 sequence is 15 residues long. CDR3 DNA: TGTGCCAGAAGTTTAGGGTGGCAGGCGAACACTGAAGCTTTCTTT. Amino acids: CARSLGWQANTEAFF.

This clonotype was detected many times. The genes are TRBV13 and TRBJ2-1; D not certain. V lost 4 bases and J 0 bases, leaving 10 bases between the germline ends. Germline-derived CDR1 and CDR2 are PRHDT and FYEKMQ (reference sequence). This CDR3 has 15 residues. In DNA, the CDR3 is TGTGCCAGCAGCTACAAGGTTAGCTCCTACAATGAGCAGTTCTTC. Amino acids: CASSYKVSSYNEQFF. Looking up the rest from reference TRBV13 and TRBJ2-1 gives the full variable domain: AAGVIQSPRHLIKEKRETATLKCYPIPRHDTVYWYQQGPGQDPQFLISFYEKMQSDKGSIPDRFSAQQFSDYHSELNMSSLELGDSALYFCASSYKVSSYNEQFFGPGTRLTVL.

This chain links TRBV10-1 with TRBJ2-5; 7 nucleotides match TRBD2. The CDR3 spans 16 residues. Germline lookup yields CDR1 WNHNN and CDR2 SYGVQD (reference sequence). The V and J ends lost 0 bases and 3 bases, in that order; junction bases with no gene match: 7. CDR3 region: CASSESDGGSKETQYF. CDR3 nucleotides: TGCGCCAGCAGTGAGTCGGACGGCGGGAGTAAAGAGACCCAGTACTTC.

In its sample, this clonotype was seen many times. The V gene is TRBV29-1, the J gene TRBJ1-2; 8 nucleotides align to TRBD1. This CDR3 is 15 amino acids long. V lost 0 bases, J lost 4 bases, and 7 bases stayed unmatched. Germline CDR1 is SQVTM and CDR2 is ANQGSEA. The CDR3 DNA is TGCAGCGTTGAAGAGGAGGGACAGGAACTCTATGGCTACACCTTC. It is translated as CSVEEEGQELYGYTF.

A remark on this clonotype: A read error may explain this, as a much larger clone is one base away. V is TRBV12-3 or TRBV12-4 and J is TRBJ2-1; D possibly corresponds to TRBD2 (6 bases). The CDR3 has 13 residues. This CDR3 is CVSREAPYNEQFF. The CDR3 DNA reads TGTGTCAGCAGGGAGGCGCCCTACAATGAGCAGTTCTTC.

This clonotype was counted many times. The chain joins TRBV19 to TRBJ1-2; 7 bases agree with TRBD1. Germline V CDR1 and CDR2: LNHDA, SQIVND (reference sequence). The junction had 8 bases not matched to a gene; V was cut back by 5 bases and J by 2 bases. CDR3 length: 15 residues. The CDR3 bases are TGTGCCAGTAGTTCGCGGACAGGAGGGAACTATGGCTACACCTTC. Its translation: CASSSRTGGNYGYTF. Together with reference TRBV19 and TRBJ1-2, the CDR3 gives the full variable domain: DGGITQSPKYLFRKEGQNVTLSCEQNLNHDAMYWYRQDPGQGLRLIYYSQIVNDFQKGDIAEGYSVSREKKESFPLTVTSAQKNPTAFYLCASSSRTGGNYGYTFGSGTRLTVV.

This clonotype occurred many times. The chain is built from TRBV5-1 and TRBJ2-4, with 8 bases that match TRBD2. Germline-derived CDR1 and CDR2 are SGHRS and YFSETQ. The CDR3 is 15 residues long. V was pared by 5 bases and J by 0 bases, with 4 bases of the junction left unmatched. This chain's CDR3 is CASRSAGVAKNIQYF. The CDR3 DNA sequence: TGCGCCAGCAGGTCAGCGGGGGTAGCCAAAAACATTCAGTACTTC.

This clonotype was observed many times. The rearrangement links TRBV7-6 to TRBJ2-1; D might be TRBD2 (6 bases). CDR3 size: 15 residues. The germline V gene has CDR1 SGHVS and CDR2 FNYEAQ. V was shortened by 5 bases and J by 7 bases, with 18 bases between the two germline ends. The CDR3 region has the DNA TGTGCCAGCAGCCCAAGTGGGGAGGCGTGGAATGAGCAGTTCTTC. This gives the protein CASSPSGEAWNEQFF.

The gene calls are TRBV15 and TRBJ2-3; D not certain. The CDR3 length is 15 residues. V lost 1 base, J lost 3 bases, and 11 bases lay in between. Germline V gives CDR1 LNHNV, CDR2 YYDKDF (reference sequence). The CDR3 DNA reads TGTGCCACCAGCAGAGGAGTGGGTGGGACAGATACGCAGTATTTT. Translated: CATSRGVGGTDTQYF. Complete variable domain (other parts from reference TRBV15 and TRBJ2-3): DAMVIQNPRYQVTQFGKPVTLSCSQTLNHNVMYWYQQKSSQAPKLLFHYYDKDFNNEADTPDNFQSRRPNTSFCFLDIRSPGLGDTAMYLCATSRGVGGTDTQYFGPGTRLTVL.

This clonotype appeared many times. The rearrangement links TRBV7-9 to TRBJ2-7; D gene uncertain. This CDR3 is built from 14 residues. Trimming stripped 0 bases from V and 8 bases from J, with 14 bases between. Germline V gives CDR1 SEHNR, CDR2 FQNEAQ (reference sequence). CDR3 sequence: CASSLAESPSQQYF. The CDR3 DNA sequence: TGTGCCAGCAGCTTAGCGGAATCCCCAAGCCAGCAGTACTTC. The entire variable domain, with the rest obtained from reference TRBV7-9 and TRBJ2-7, is as follows: DTGVSQNPRHKITKRGQNVTFRCDPISEHNRLYWYRQTLGQGPEFLTYFQNEAQLEKSRLLSDRFSAERPKGSFSTLEIQRTEQGDSAMYLCASSLAESPSQQYFGPGTRLTVT.

This clonotype was detected ten times or more. The J gene is TRBJ2-6, the V gene TRBV6-1; D is ambiguous. The germline CDR1 and CDR2 sequences are MNHNS and SASEGT. This CDR3 comprises 14 residues. Trimming took 4 bases from V and 0 from J, leaving 4 bases between them. The CDR3 reads CASSGTSGANVLTF. The CDR3 coding sequence is TGTGCCAGCAGTGGGACCTCTGGGGCCAACGTCCTGACTTTC.

This clonotype appeared many times. The V gene is TRBV6-1, the J gene TRBJ2-7; 12 positions match TRBD1. Germline V gives CDR1 MNHNS, CDR2 SASEGT. V lost 3 bases and J lost 6; bases outside the gene matches: 12. The CDR3 runs to 17 residues. CDR3 region: CASSDPPKGTGGVEQYF. CDR3 DNA sequence: TGTGCCAGCAGTGACCCGCCCAAGGGGACAGGGGGCGTCGAGCAGTACTTC.